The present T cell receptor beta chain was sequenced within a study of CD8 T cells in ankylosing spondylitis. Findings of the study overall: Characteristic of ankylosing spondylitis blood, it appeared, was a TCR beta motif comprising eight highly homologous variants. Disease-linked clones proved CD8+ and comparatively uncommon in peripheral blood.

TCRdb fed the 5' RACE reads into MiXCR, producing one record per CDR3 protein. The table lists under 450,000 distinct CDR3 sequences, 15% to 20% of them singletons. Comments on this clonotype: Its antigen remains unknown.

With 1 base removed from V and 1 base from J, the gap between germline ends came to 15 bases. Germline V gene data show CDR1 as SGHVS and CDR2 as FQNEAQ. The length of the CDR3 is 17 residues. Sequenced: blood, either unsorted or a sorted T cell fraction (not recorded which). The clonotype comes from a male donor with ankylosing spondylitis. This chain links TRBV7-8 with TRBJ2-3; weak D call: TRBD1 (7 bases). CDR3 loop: CASSLGRGRRGTDTQYF. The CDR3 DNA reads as TGTGCCAGCAGCTTAGGGAGGGGGCGCCGGGGCACAGATACGCAGTATTTT.